The entry below describes one T cell receptor beta chain. No antigen is known for it. Base qualities are missing; no much larger clone stands one base away. The cohort consisted of hundreds of healthy bone marrow donors. All cohort members were sampled while nominally healthy, although unrecorded immune exposures were likely present. The donor tested CMV seronegative, placing the donor among the approximately 360 seronegative members of the cohort. Each donor provided a peripheral blood sample, and peripheral blood mononuclear cells were used for TCR beta sequencing. Genomic DNA was extracted from the blood cell samples with the Qiagen DNeasy Blood Extraction Kit. This sample was taken from a study of cytomegalovirus exposure and HLA in healthy donors (dated by TCRdb to 2016 to 2017). Context from the whole study: An earlier analysis of several hundred of the donors reported 250 to 300 Gb of sequence data and approximately 120 million unique TCR beta sequences obtained from some 170 million T cells. The study profiled the T cell repertoires of hundreds of subjects by immunosequencing and related them to cytomegalovirus serostatus. The later analysis used no new phenotypic data to find candidate immune exposures, relying instead on TCR beta sequences and their occurrence across donors. Roughly 300 gigabases of sequencing data and roughly 80 million unique TCR sequences made up an early release that covered approximately 650 HLA-typed donors. Along with the roughly 700-subject first cohort, a separate validation cohort of over a hundred different subjects was used. A later analysis re-analyzed previously published TCR beta repertoires from 550 to 700 donors and added high-resolution HLA genotyping to study TCR occurrence patterns. The study was designed to test whether signatures of past pathogen exposure could be identified by cataloging public T cell receptors. Class I and class II HLA loci were covered by the typing at four-digit resolution. To predict cytomegalovirus infection status, the study combined high-throughput TCR immunosequencing, statistical association of individual TCRs with disease status, and machine learning. Typing coverage differed by locus: A, B, C, DRB1 and DQB1 were typed in about 620-640 donors, DQA1 in approximately 520, DPA1 in nearly 610, and DPB1 in 400 to 490. All discovery cohort repertoires had been generated on a single sequencing platform. An earlier analysis of approximately 630 of the donors applied high-throughput TCR beta sequencing to assess whether each TCR beta V gene segment acted as functional or pseudogenic. Roughly 5 DR-DQ haplotypes were handled as single units for association and clustering, since linkage in the cohort was strong. A later genetic analysis used genome-wide SNP genotypes for about 60% of the roughly 670 donors, treating that subset as a discovery cohort. Among the roughly 400 genotyped donors, approximately 81% belonged to the genetic ancestry cluster associated with self-reported Caucasian donors. Among 350 to 400 genotyped donors of the cohort, an average of roughly 240,000 unique TCR beta nucleotide sequences were sequenced per donor, approximately 20% of them non-productive. Alongside the repertoire data, information on donor age, sex, ethnicity and CMV serostatus was compiled.

From the cysteine through the phenylalanine, the CDR3 covers 17 amino acids. Kept here is only the CDR3 DNA, which spans 51 bases and is read in frame from base 1. Here V drops 1 base and J drops 4 bases, and the junction holds 6 bases not matched to any gene. The CDR1 and CDR2 encoded by the germline V gene are SGHDN and FVKESK. Study-wide conclusions, independent of this receptor: The presence/absence analyses assumed that sequencing depth was roughly uniform across donors, and that assumption may not be true. Some IMGT-functional V segments, including TRBV6-2 and TRBV6-3, could not be distinguished by the 87-base-pair reads and were therefore excluded. Compared with equally common non-associated chains, HLA-associated TCR beta chains in a later analysis were more clonally expanded and had lower generation probabilities. Several of the top co-occurrence clusters appeared to be linked to parvovirus B19, influenza, CMV and Epstein-Barr virus, according to a later analysis. In a later genetic analysis, a missense DCLRE1C variant was associated with V-gene and J-gene trimming of TCR beta chains, and the association was replicated in an independent cohort. In a later genetic analysis, fewer N-insertions in productive TCRs were reported among donors in an Asian-associated ancestry cluster than the approximately 630-donor mean. Cytomegalovirus status was reported to be diagnosed by the classifier with high specificity and sensitivity in both the original and validation cohorts. Across donors, most TCR sequences were observed very rarely, whereas some public TCRs were present in many individuals. The study gave a list of about 160 TCR beta chains associated with cytomegalovirus. In vitro tests confirmed that three of the cytomegalovirus-associated TCR beta chains recognize cytomegalovirus antigens. Correlated functional status among segregating V segments might reflect linkage disequilibrium, but an unknown experimental factor could not be ruled out. According to a later analysis, most CMV-associated TCR beta chains appeared to be HLA-restricted, and the HLA associations seemed to be driven largely by CMV exposure. Because counts were too low, seventeen rarely observed V segments, including chromosome 9 orphons, were left out of the earlier analysis of 500 to 750 of the donors. Specific HLA alleles were associated with over 15,000 TCR beta sequences at a false discovery rate of 0.05 in a later analysis. In an earlier analysis of roughly 500 of the donors, most TCR beta V segments appeared in productive rearrangements about 87% or about 30% of the time, broadly matching IMGT annotations. For the cohort, immune exposure information was limited to CMV serostatus. In a later analysis, TCR association rates were found to vary across HLA loci, with the most associated TCRs seen for DRB1 alleles and the fewest for HLA-C alleles. Because some donors lacked HLA typing at each locus, the association tests relied only on the typed subset. A group of highly shared sequence variants was considered likely to be a technical artifact of the sequencing pipeline. This cohort had only TCR beta chains sequenced, and the lack of alpha or paired-chain data limited which features could be detected. A further reported finding was that TCR beta sequences accurately predicted the HLA-A and HLA-B alleles for most subjects in the first cohort. The authors suggested that the approach could potentially be generalized to other disease states and immunological phenotypes. Strong co-occurrence of HLA alleles, especially DR and DQ, made assigning TCR associations to individual alleles difficult.

Libraries were built with the immunoSEQ multiplex PCR assay. For the multiplex PCR, a mixture combining 60 forward primers for TCR Vbeta segments and 13 reverse primers for TCR Jbeta segments was used. Amplification of the CDR3 region of rearranged TCR beta genes was performed with a multiplex PCR assay on genomic DNA. On the Illumina HiSeq System, the amplified TCR beta libraries were sequenced as 87-base-pair reads. In the paper's pipeline: Across the 500 to 700 repertoires, a later analysis counted 78 million or so unique TCR beta chains, approximately 10 million of which were shared by at least two donors. Raw reads were error-corrected and collapsed into unique sequences with a nearest-neighbor algorithm that merged closely related sequences to remove PCR and sequencing errors. CDR3 sequences were aligned to IMGT reference sequences to assign V, D and J gene segments. For a sequence to be retained, a match of at least six nucleotides to both a V gene segment and a J gene segment was required. Rearrangements were classified as productive when the CDR3 lacked stop codons and remained in frame with V and J, and all other rearrangements were classified as non-productive. CDR3 was defined according to IMGT convention as the region running from the second conserved V-encoded cysteine to the conserved J-encoded phenylalanine. The earlier analysis of some 540 of the donors excluded any sequence lacking an unambiguous match to a single V gene segment. In an earlier analysis of 587 of the donors, V segments were called functional above 56.7% productive rearrangements and were called segregating when the between-donor standard deviation exceeded 5%. A statistical classification framework was developed to diagnose cytomegalovirus status using the catalog of TCR beta chain sequences. A later analysis assigned V and J genes by comparing TCR nucleotide sequences with IMGT/GENE-DB human TR gene sequences. The TCRdist pipeline was used in a later analysis to assign CDR3 sequences and most-parsimonious VDJ recombination scenarios. In a later analysis, each TCR beta chain was defined by its CDR3 amino acid sequence together with its V-gene family, and reads without a unique V-gene family were excluded. A later analysis removed 550 to 700 highly shared, low-generation-probability nucleotide sequences to deal with suspected cross-contamination and a sequencing artifact. A later analysis calculated a clonal expansion index for each public chain from normalized within-repertoire ranks of inferred template counts. Generation probabilities in a later analysis came from a VDJ recombination model fitted to out-of-frame rearrangements, and those results were checked against IGoR. A later analysis scored TCR-TCR, TCR-HLA and TCR-CMV co-occurrence with hypergeometric tests, applying a repertoire-size bias correction to TCR pairs. To estimate false discovery rates, a later analysis permuted the HLA or CMV assignments 20 times. In a later analysis, co-occurring TCRs were grouped using DBSCAN, with TCRdist sequence similarity added in when clustering inside HLA-allele-positive subsets. Co-occurrence clustering excluded repertoires with fewer than 30,000 or more than 120,000 public chains, plus five with anomalous nucleotide sharing. In its TCRdb copy, this immuneACCESS table keeps in-frame sequences only and misses some clones. Where compared with another copy, unresolved V genes explain less than half of these, and the others have no known cause. For V, J and clone size, that table is used; D and trimming come from the DNA. A total of some 120,000 clones appear in this sample, roughly 80% of them only once. Clones ranked in the top ten supply 1% of the sample.

This chain joins TRBV14 to TRBJ2-3, with 12 bases matching TRBD2. This clonotype originated in a middle-aged man in good health and CMV-seronegative. The sample was PBMCs. CDR3 region: CASSQALAGGQADTQYF. The DNA sequence reads TGTGCCAGCAGCCAAGCGCTAGCGGGAGGGCAGGCAGATACGCAGTATTTT.